The text below deals with one T cell receptor (beta chain). Its specificity is not known. TCRdb reprocessed the 5' RACE reads; each CDR3 protein has one entry and no DNA is given. The table for this sample gives 120,000 to 150,000 distinct CDR3 sequences. The data were obtained in a study of T cells expressing NK-cell markers. Study as a whole: In sorted CD3+CD56+NKG2C+, CD3+CD56+NKG2C- and CD3+CD56-NKG2C+ T cells, TCR beta repertoires were obtained.

General observations from the study: These clonotypes additionally ranked first within the CD3+CD56-NKG2C+ fraction of four donors. Dominant NKG2C+ clonotypes in a handful of donors made up roughly 1.0-7.0% of CD8+ T cells.

The CDR3 spans 14 residues. Germline CDR1 is SEHNR and CDR2 is FQNEAQ (reference sequence). This TCR came from a man aged 18 to 35 in good health. The genes are TRBV7-9 and TRBJ2-7. The sequencing input was blood T cells: a sorted CD56 or NKG2C T cell subset, CD4+ or CD8+ T cells, or bulk PBMC T cells (not recorded which). The CDR3 spells CASSPSQPGYEQYF.